This entry describes one T cell receptor (beta chain). CDR3 length equals 14 residues. The V and J ends lost 1 base and 10 bases, in that order; junction bases with no gene match: 7. From germline, CDR1 is LGHDT and CDR2 YNNKEL (reference sequence). This specimen belongs to a study of blood T cell repertoires in COVID-19. Study-level information: The United States, Italy and Spain were the sources of the acute and convalescent COVID-19 samples. PBMCs, B-cell-depleted T cells, or T cells were the source of the cDNA or gDNA that made up the material.

Per the authors' pipeline: Amplification of reference gene primers was used by the study to estimate nucleated cell counts. Repertoires were generated with immunoSEQ multiplex PCR, while TCRdb's copy carries only in-frame clones and drops some. Clonal size and the V and J genes are those of that table, whereas D and trimming came from the DNA. The table records roughly 140,000 clones, 80% of them present only once. The source of this sequence is a man in his sixties with active or convalescent COVID-19. The genes are TRBV3-1 (or the pseudogene TRBV3-2) and TRBJ1-5; 7 bases map to TRBD1. Specimen: peripheral blood. For the CDR3, the DNA is TGTGCCAGCAGCCAAGTGAACAGGGGAGGCCCCCAGCATTTT. This codes for CASSQVNRGGPQHF.